Following are 3 T cell receptor beta chains from one sample sequenced in a study of blood T cell repertoires in COVID-19. The method was immunoSEQ multiplex PCR; TCRdb's version includes in-frame clones alone and lacks a portion of them. The sample has some 99,000 clones, roughly 89% seen once. Sequencing used peripheral blood. These receptors originate from a human donor with COVID-19, enrolled during active disease. The donor label of this sample is uncertain.

This clone was detected only once. This chain joins TRBV10-1 and TRBJ2-1; TRBD2 is a possible D gene (6 bases). CDR1 is WNHNN, CDR2 SYGVQD, per germline (reference sequence). This CDR3 has 14 residues. V dropped 5 bases and J dropped 2 bases, with 10 bases sitting between them. CDR3 coding DNA: TGCGCCAGCAGTCGAGCGGGTGCCTACAATGAGCAGTTCTTC. It codes for CASSRAGAYNEQFF.

This rearrangement joins TRBV30 to TRBJ1-6; 9 nucleotides agree with TRBD1. V lost 2 bases and J lost 10; bases outside the gene matches: 12. The CDR3 spans 16 residues. The V gene's germline CDR1 is GTSNPN and CDR2 SVGIG (reference sequence). The CDR3 protein is CAWSSLRDREGSPLHF. CDR3 bases: TGTGCCTGGAGTTCTCTTCGGGACAGGGAAGGATCACCCCTCCACTTT.

The V call is TRBV7-9, the J call TRBJ1-2, with 9 bases matching TRBD1. Unmatched junction bases numbered 20, after V lost 6 bases and J lost 3 bases. The CDR3 runs to 19 residues. Germline values: CDR1 SEHNR, CDR2 FQNEAQ (reference sequence). The CDR3 region has the DNA TGTGCCAGCAGTCGAAAGATTGGGGGACAGGGACGGATTGACTATGGCTACACCTTC. This gives the protein CASSRKIGGQGRIDYGYTF.